The clone carrying this T cell receptor beta chain showed up just once. Its antigen is unknown. The V and J ends lost 5 bases and 7 bases, in that order; junction bases with no gene match: 9. The CDR3 is made up of 14 amino acids. CDR1 and CDR2 from the germline V gene are SGHAT and FQDESV (reference sequence). This record comes from a study of cytomegalovirus exposure and HLA in healthy donors. The study's findings and limits: The study designated roughly 150 TCR beta chains cytomegalovirus-associated. The tendency of first-cohort TCR clusters to co-occur in the roughly 110 validation repertoires was identified by a subsequent analysis. It was reportedly the case that the classifier diagnosed cytomegalovirus status with high specificity and sensitivity.

TCRdb's copy holds only in-frame clones and misses some; the assay was immunoSEQ multiplex PCR. The sample carries 150,000 to 200,000 clones, around 84% recorded once. The donors formed part of the roughly 120-subject validation cohort, distinct from the roughly 620-subject first cohort. The sequence was collected from a man aged 18 to 30 in good health and CMV-seropositive. The specimen sequenced was PBMCs. The chain joins TRBV11-1 to TRBJ1-2; TRBD1 aligns across 8 bases. The CDR3 loop is CASSLDRDKSGYTF. The CDR3 DNA reads TGTGCCAGCAGCCTGGACAGGGACAAAAGTGGCTACACCTTC. Filled out from reference TRBV11-1 and TRBJ1-2, the complete variable domain reads EAEVAQSPRYKITEKSQAVAFWCDPISGHATLYWYRQILGQGPELLVQFQDESVVDDSQLPKDRFSAERLKGVDSTLKIQPAELGDSAMYLCASSLDRDKSGYTFGSGTRLTVV.